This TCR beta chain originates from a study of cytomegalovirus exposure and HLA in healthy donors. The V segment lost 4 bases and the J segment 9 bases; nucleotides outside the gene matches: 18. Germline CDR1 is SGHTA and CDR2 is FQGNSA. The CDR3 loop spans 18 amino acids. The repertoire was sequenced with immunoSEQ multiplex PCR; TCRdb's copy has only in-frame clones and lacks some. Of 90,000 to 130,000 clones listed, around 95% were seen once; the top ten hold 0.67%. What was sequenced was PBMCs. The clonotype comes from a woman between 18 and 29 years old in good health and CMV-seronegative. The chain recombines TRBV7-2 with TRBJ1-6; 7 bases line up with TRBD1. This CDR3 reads CASSSPGTNTYRGSPLHF. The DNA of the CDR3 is TGTGCCAGCAGCTCCCCCGGGACGAATACATACAGGGGTTCACCCCTCCACTTT.